The present TCR beta chain was sequenced within a study of T cell responses to AZD1222 COVID-19 vaccine. Study findings and constraints: Repertoires were sampled only after the peak T cell response.

Some clones are missing from TCRdb's copy, which holds only in-frame ones; the method was immunoSEQ multiplex PCR. The data hold about 130,000 clones, with 80% to 95% observed a single time. This clone showed up just a few times. Its antigen is unidentified. It was second doses at about 4 or about 12 weeks that were pooled. Between the trimmed V and J ends, which lost 0 bases and 10 bases, there was a span of 10 bases. Germline CDR1 is SGHDN and CDR2 is FVKESK. The CDR3 extends over 13 amino acids. The chain recombines TRBV14 with TRBJ1-5; D is ambiguous. The specimen comprised peripheral blood, sampled 28 days after the second AZD1222 dose. The sequence came from an adult who received the AZD1222 COVID-19 vaccine. The CDR3, as DNA: TGTGCCAGCAGCCAAGAACCTGTAGGTCCCCAGCATTTT. Amino acid sequence: CASSQEPVGPQHF.